This record looks at one T cell receptor beta chain sequence and its context. The antigen remains undetermined. This CDR3 comprises 14 residues. The V gene's germline CDR1 is GTSNPN and CDR2 SVGIG (reference sequence). V was shortened by 0 bases and J by 5 bases, with 13 bases between the two germline ends. The data belong to a study of cytomegalovirus exposure and HLA in healthy donors. Study conclusions and caveats: In a later analysis, HLA-associated TCR beta chains were more clonally expanded than equally common others. Confirmation in vitro established that a few CMV-associated chains were specific for CMV antigens. Using a false discovery rate of 0.05, a later analysis showed that 16,951 TCR beta sequences were associated with HLA alleles.

PCR employed 60 Vbeta and 13 Jbeta primers. Generated by immunoSEQ multiplex PCR, the TCRdb table keeps only in-frame clones and is missing some. The data show some 180,000 clones, with just under 80% seen just once and 1.5% to 2% held by the top ten. The V and J genes are TRBV30 and TRBJ2-5; D is uncertain. The sequencing input was PBMCs. The clonotype comes from a woman in her twenties or thirties in good health and CMV-seronegative. CDR3 coding DNA: TGTGCCTGGAGTGTATCGGGTTCTAAGGAGACCCAGTACTTC. It specifies CAWSVSGSKETQYF. Using reference TRBV30 and TRBJ2-5 for the parts outside the CDR3, the full variable domain is SQTIHQWPATLVQPVGSPLSLECTVEGTSNPNLYWYRQAAGRGLQLLFYSVGIGQISSEVPQNLSASRPQDRQFILSSKKLLLSDSGFYLCAWSVSGSKETQYFGPGTRLLVL.